The source of this T cell receptor beta chain is a study of beta chain features in type 1 diabetes listed by TCRdb under 2018. Study-wide context: No differences in mean age, gender distribution, total cell number or subset yield were found between patients and healthy donors. Across all samples, some 99 million sorted cells were examined, and cell number per subset correlated strongly with RNA yield. Regulatory and stem cell-like memory subsets were obtained from only 8 patients and about eight healthy donors, while naive and central memory subsets were obtained from all 30 or so donors. In the study, TCRB repertoires of sorted circulating CD4+ T cell subsets from recently diagnosed type 1 diabetes patients were compared with those of matched healthy donors. Here is what the overall study found, with its caveats: In all four CD4+ subsets, TCRB CDR3 length was moderately but significantly shorter in type 1 diabetes patients. Because the HLA sub-analyses included only small numbers of individuals, any influence of HLA type on TCRB rearrangement was left unresolved. Naive, central memory and regulatory TCRB repertoires appeared to be more similar among patients than among healthy donors. PCR might favor shorter templates, but patient and control samples were amplified and corrected together, so any skew would affect both groups equally. Because cDNA was sequenced instead of genomic DNA, highly expressing activated cells could be over-represented, though the groups showed no difference in activation or CD3 levels. At VDJ recombination sites, type 1 diabetes patients had fewer insertions and more deleted nucleotides, which implies abnormalities in thymic rearrangement.

The entire amount of isolated RNA was reverse transcribed using the High Capacity cDNA Reverse Transcription Kit, so the sequenced TCRB transcripts were expressed ones. Naive, central memory and regulatory T cell samples underwent deep immunoSEQ sequencing, averaging about 3.5 million total reads per sample. Sorted cells were lysed in RLT buffer and RNA was extracted with DNase-treated RNeasy Micro or Mini kits, depending on cell number. To prevent cross-contamination, every cell subset was processed on its own, while patient and healthy donor samples were processed together. The immunoSEQ multiplex PCR was used to amplify TCRB sequences from cDNA, generating 87-bp fragments that spanned the CDR3 region. Sequencing of the amplicons was performed on the Illumina HiSeq platform. As for the authors' bioinformatics: Synthetic template baselines were used to correct PCR bias computationally, reads within Hamming distance 2 were collapsed together, and singletons that could not be merged were discarded. Reads were aligned against IMGT to assign V, D and J genes, CDR3 length and insertions or deletions at six rearrangement sites. Within each subset, clonotype counts were normalized to sorted cell number, and only after that were true diversity and Gini coefficients computed with the tcR R package. The overlap coefficient, calculated on TCRB nucleotide sequences, was used to measure repertoire sharing. Out-of-frame TCRB sequences from naive cells were analyzed to stand in for the pre-selection repertoire. Here the immuneACCESS table is served through TCRdb, limited to in-frame sequences with V and J called. Missing clones are a known gap in these copies; in checked studies unresolved V genes cover under half, and the rest lacks a known reason. V and J calls and clone size come straight from that table; D and trimming were deduced from the DNA. The sample has approximately 730,000 clones on record, 10% to 15% of them singletons. 0.022% of the sample comes from the top ten.

About this clone: Its recognized antigen is unknown. The sample holds no much larger clone one base away, and base qualities are not on file.

V and J lose 5 bases and 6 bases, and a span of 22 bases separates them. The CDR3, cysteine through phenylalanine, is 17 amino acids long. Solely the CDR3 DNA is kept, with 51 bases framed from the first base. Looking up the germline V gene (reference sequence) yields CDR1 PRHDT and CDR2 FYEKMQ. A single peripheral blood draw of around 120 mL on average was collected from each donor into heparinised tubes. Using a panel that included CD45RO, CCR7, CD25, CD127, CD95 and CD27, naive, central memory, regulatory and stem cell-like memory CD4+ T cells were sorted on a BD FACSAria II. Purity was above 98% for every sorted population. PBMCs were separated immediately by Lymphoprep density gradient centrifugation and were stained directly, without being cultured. To minimize batch effects, samples were stained and sorted in pairs, one healthy donor with one patient per experiment.

The sequence was obtained from a young man with type 1 diabetes. The sample comprised naive CD4+ T cells from blood. The cell subset or site label here, explained by the study, means: true naive CD4+ T cells. The chain is encoded by TRBV13 joined to TRBJ1-4, with no confidently assigned D gene. At the DNA level, the sequence is TGTGCCAGCAGCCCTAGAGGATGGGCCAGCGGGGATGAAAAACTGTTTTTT. It codes for CASSPRGWASGDEKLFF.